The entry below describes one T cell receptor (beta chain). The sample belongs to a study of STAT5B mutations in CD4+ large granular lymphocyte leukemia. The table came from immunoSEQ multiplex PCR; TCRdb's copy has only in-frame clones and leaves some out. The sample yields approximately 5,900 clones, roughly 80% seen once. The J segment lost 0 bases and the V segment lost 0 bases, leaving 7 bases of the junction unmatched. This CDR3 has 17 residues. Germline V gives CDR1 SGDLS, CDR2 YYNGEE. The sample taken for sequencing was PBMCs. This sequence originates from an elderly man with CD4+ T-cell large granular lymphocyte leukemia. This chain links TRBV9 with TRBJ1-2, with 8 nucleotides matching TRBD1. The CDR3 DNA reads TGTGCCAGCAGCGTAGGCGGGACAGGAGGAACTAACTATGGCTACACCTTC. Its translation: CASSVGGTGGTNYGYTF.